This TCR beta chain was documented in a study of glioma-infiltrating T cells after dendritic cell vaccination. Study overall: Patients received three intradermal dendritic cell vaccine injections at biweekly intervals.

TCRB CDR3 was amplified from 2 ug genomic DNA or less. Amplification used 60 V beta primers and 13 J beta primers. Libraries were prepared by immunoSEQ multiplex PCR; TCRdb keeps only in-frame clonotypes and omits some of them. The repertoire holds about 21,000 clones, with around 74% as singletons. Germline-derived CDR1 and CDR2 are LNHDA and SQIVND (reference sequence). The CDR3 extends over 15 amino acids. V was shortened by 6 bases and J by 0 bases, with 12 bases between the two germline ends. This clone has more than one count but fewer than ten. The sequencing used blood, collected before dendritic cell vaccination. The chain joins TRBV19 to TRBJ1-3; D is unclear. The source is a human donor with glioblastoma. The CDR3 DNA reads as TGTGCCAGTAGGGGAGGAGATCTCTCTGGAAACACCATATATTTT. This encodes CASRGGDLSGNTIYF.